This is a list of T cell receptor beta chains from one sample in a study of shared clonotypes between healthy human individuals. TCRdb keeps only in-frame clones here, not all; method: immunoSEQ multiplex PCR. The data show roughly 2.5 million clones, with approximately 90% seen just once and about 0.13% held by the top ten. What was sequenced was naive CD4+ T cells sorted from blood. These receptors all stem from a man aged 18 to 30 in good health. The CDR3 runs from the conserved cysteine through the conserved F or W. A D gene is named only where the DNA matches it firmly. The size of a clone is reported for some rows only, either as once, few or many, or as a class for expanded clones.

V gene: TRBV5-1
J gene: TRBJ2-3
D gene: NA
clone size: few
CDR3 protein: CASRGTDTQYF
CDR3 DNA: TGCGCCAGCAGGGGGACAGATACGCAGTATTTT

V gene: TRBV6-1
J gene: TRBJ2-3
D gene: TRBD1
clone size: NA
CDR3 protein: CASSDHRDRVTDTQYF
CDR3 DNA: TGTGCCAGCAGTGACCACCGGGACAGGGTCACAGATACGCAGTATTTT

V gene: TRBV27
J gene: TRBJ2-7
D gene: TRBD2
clone size: NA
CDR3 protein: CASSFNPTSGDSYEQYF
CDR3 DNA: TGTGCCAGCAGTTTTAACCCGACTAGCGGGGATTCCTACGAGCAGTACTTC

V gene: TRBV10-3
J gene: TRBJ2-7
D gene: NA
clone size: few
CDR3 protein: CAIRDEGEQYF
CDR3 DNA: TGTGCCATCAGGGACGAGGGCGAGCAGTACTTC

V gene: TRBV5-1
J gene: TRBJ1-3
D gene: NA
clone size: NA
CDR3 protein: CASSPGGPSGNTIYF
CDR3 DNA: TGCGCCAGCAGCCCGGGTGGTCCCTCTGGAAACACCATATATTTT

V gene: TRBV7-2
J gene: TRBJ2-2
D gene: TRBD1
clone size: NA
CDR3 protein: CASSRQGTNTGELFF
CDR3 DNA: TGTGCCAGCAGCCGACAGGGGACGAACACCGGGGAGCTGTTTTTT

V gene: TRBV7-9
J gene: TRBJ2-5
D gene: TRBD2
clone size: once
CDR3 protein: CASSFSGGRRETQYF
CDR3 DNA: TGTGCCAGCAGCTTTAGCGGGGGAAGGCGGGAGACCCAGTACTTC

V gene: TRBV18
J gene: TRBJ1-4
D gene: NA
clone size: NA
CDR3 protein: CASSRIAGTNEKLFF
CDR3 DNA: TGTGCCAGCTCACGCATTGCAGGGACAAATGAAAAACTGTTTTTT

V gene: TRBV6-1
J gene: TRBJ2-7
D gene: NA
clone size: NA
CDR3 protein: CASSEGLGLGEYEQYF
CDR3 DNA: TGTGCCAGCAGTGAAGGGCTCGGGTTGGGGGAGTACGAGCAGTACTTC

V gene: TRBV7-8
J gene: TRBJ1-1
D gene: TRBD1
clone size: NA
CDR3 protein: CASSLNRGMNTEAFF
CDR3 DNA: TGTGCCAGCAGCTTAAACAGGGGAATGAACACTGAAGCTTTCTTT

V gene: TRBV11-2
J gene: TRBJ2-5
D gene: NA
clone size: once
CDR3 protein: CASSSVGETQYF
CDR3 DNA: TGTGCCAGCAGTTCAGTCGGGGAGACCCAGTACTTC

V gene: TRBV13
J gene: TRBJ2-1
D gene: TRBD2
clone size: NA
CDR3 protein: CASSLGLADNEQFF
CDR3 DNA: TGTGCCAGCAGCTTAGGGCTAGCGGACAATGAGCAGTTCTTC

V gene: TRBV4-2
J gene: TRBJ2-1
D gene: NA
clone size: NA
CDR3 protein: CASSQEASKENEQFF
CDR3 DNA: TGTGCCAGCAGCCAAGAAGCCTCGAAAGAGAATGAGCAGTTCTTC

V gene: TRBV15
J gene: TRBJ2-3
D gene: NA
clone size: NA
CDR3 protein: CATSRQAGGPRDTQYF
CDR3 DNA: TGTGCCACCAGCAGGCAGGCAGGGGGGCCGAGAGATACGCAGTATTTT

V gene: TRBV4-1
J gene: TRBJ1-5
D gene: NA
clone size: NA
CDR3 protein: CASSQVLGDSNQPQHF
CDR3 DNA: TGCGCCAGCAGCCAAGTGTTGGGGGATAGCAATCAGCCCCAGCATTTT

V gene: TRBV7-9
J gene: TRBJ2-3
D gene: NA
clone size: NA
CDR3 protein: CASSPSRVAADTQYF
CDR3 DNA: TGTGCCAGCAGCCCTAGCCGGGTAGCGGCAGATACGCAGTATTTT

V gene: TRBV29-1
J gene: TRBJ1-1
D gene: NA
clone size: NA
CDR3 protein: CSTSQGVNTEAFF
CDR3 DNA: TGCAGCACCTCACAGGGTGTGAACACTGAAGCTTTCTTT

V gene: TRBV28
J gene: TRBJ1-4
D gene: NA
clone size: NA
CDR3 protein: CASTGVVRREKLFF
CDR3 DNA: TGTGCCAGCACAGGGGTGGTGCGTCGGGAAAAACTGTTTTTT

V gene: TRBV5-6
J gene: TRBJ2-7
D gene: NA
clone size: NA
CDR3 protein: CASSFTRFLGMEYEQYF
CDR3 DNA: TGTGCCAGCAGCTTCACTAGGTTCCTCGGCATGGAATACGAGCAGTACTTC

V gene: TRBV9
J gene: TRBJ2-1
D gene: TRBD2
clone size: NA
CDR3 protein: CASSLPGTSGDNEQFF
CDR3 DNA: TGTGCCAGCAGCCTCCCCGGGACTAGCGGGGACAATGAGCAGTTCTTC

V gene: TRBV10-3
J gene: TRBJ1-1
D gene: NA
clone size: NA
CDR3 protein: CAIGGIGGRTEAFF
CDR3 DNA: TGTGCCATCGGGGGTATTGGGGGGAGGACTGAAGCTTTCTTT

V gene: TRBV7-2
J gene: TRBJ1-4
D gene: NA
clone size: NA
CDR3 protein: CASSQRGTNEKLFF
CDR3 DNA: TGTGCCAGCAGCCAAAGGGGCACCAATGAAAAACTGTTTTTT

V gene: TRBV10-2
J gene: TRBJ2-1
D gene: TRBD2
clone size: NA
CDR3 protein: CASSEVPSGGYNEQFF
CDR3 DNA: TGCGCCAGCAGTGAGGTCCCTAGCGGGGGCTACAATGAGCAGTTCTTC

V gene: TRBV19
J gene: TRBJ1-5
D gene: NA
clone size: NA
CDR3 protein: CASSVGTLNQPQHF
CDR3 DNA: TGTGCCAGTAGTGTCGGGACACTCAATCAGCCCCAGCATTTT

V gene: TRBV19
J gene: TRBJ1-2
D gene: TRBD1
clone size: NA
CDR3 protein: CASSNRTGVHYGYTF
CDR3 DNA: TGTGCCAGTAGTAATCGGACAGGGGTCCACTATGGCTACACCTTC

V gene: TRBV30
J gene: TRBJ2-2
D gene: NA
clone size: NA
CDR3 protein: CAWSVRRGLTGELFF
CDR3 DNA: TGTGCCTGGAGTGTACGGCGGGGCCTCACCGGGGAGCTGTTTTTT

V gene: TRBV19
J gene: TRBJ1-4
D gene: NA
clone size: NA
CDR3 protein: CASRATAPLSEKLFF
CDR3 DNA: TGTGCCAGTAGAGCGACAGCCCCCCTAAGTGAAAAACTGTTTTTT

V gene: TRBV21-1
J gene: TRBJ1-2
D gene: NA
clone size: NA
CDR3 protein: CASSLRTGYGYTF
CDR3 DNA: TGTGCCAGCAGCCTCCGGACGGGCTATGGCTACACCTTC

V gene: TRBV5-1
J gene: TRBJ2-3
D gene: TRBD2
clone size: NA
CDR3 protein: CASSLAGGRLRTDTQYF
CDR3 DNA: TGCGCCAGCAGCTTAGCGGGAGGGCGACTACGCACAGATACGCAGTATTTT

V gene: TRBV11-3
J gene: TRBJ1-4
D gene: NA
clone size: once
CDR3 protein: CASSPGTGLNEKLFF
CDR3 DNA: TGTGCCAGCAGCCCCGGTACGGGATTGAATGAAAAACTGTTTTTT

V gene: TRBV11-2
J gene: TRBJ1-4
D gene: NA
clone size: NA
CDR3 protein: CASSLVTPATNEKLFF
CDR3 DNA: TGTGCCAGCAGCTTAGTTACCCCCGCAACTAATGAAAAACTGTTTTTT

V gene: TRBV19
J gene: TRBJ1-2
D gene: NA
clone size: NA
CDR3 protein: CASRTDRTYGYTF
CDR3 DNA: TGTGCCAGTAGAACGGACCGTACCTATGGCTACACCTTC

V gene: TRBV6-1
J gene: TRBJ2-7
D gene: NA
clone size: NA
CDR3 protein: CATSGLPIGGGSSYEQYF
CDR3 DNA: TGTGCCACCAGTGGACTACCAATTGGGGGCGGAAGCTCCTACGAGCAGTACTTC

V gene: TRBV28
J gene: TRBJ2-2
D gene: NA
clone size: NA
CDR3 protein: CASSSDLGPQIGELFF
CDR3 DNA: TGTGCCAGCAGTTCCGATTTGGGCCCGCAGATCGGGGAGCTGTTTTTT

V gene: TRBV29-1
J gene: TRBJ2-7
D gene: NA
clone size: NA
CDR3 protein: CSVIDGTYEQYF
CDR3 DNA: TGCAGCGTTATAGACGGAACCTACGAGCAGTACTTC

V gene: TRBV10-3
J gene: TRBJ1-5
D gene: NA
clone size: NA
CDR3 protein: CAISDWSNQPQHF
CDR3 DNA: TGTGCCATCAGTGATTGGTCTAATCAGCCCCAGCATTTT

V gene: TRBV19
J gene: TRBJ1-1
D gene: NA
clone size: NA
CDR3 protein: CASSITYFDTEAFF
CDR3 DNA: TGTGCCAGTAGTATAACATATTTTGACACTGAAGCTTTCTTT

V gene: TRBV25-1
J gene: TRBJ2-1
D gene: NA
clone size: NA
CDR3 protein: CASSEGTGPYNEQFF
CDR3 DNA: TGTGCCAGCAGTGAAGGAACGGGGCCCTACAATGAGCAGTTCTTC

V gene: TRBV10-3
J gene: TRBJ2-7
D gene: NA
clone size: NA
CDR3 protein: CAIILGGGRTYEQYF
CDR3 DNA: TGTGCCATCATTTTGGGCGGGGGCCGCACCTACGAGCAGTACTTC

V gene: TRBV30
J gene: TRBJ1-6
D gene: TRBD1
clone size: few
CDR3 protein: CACTGQGTSPLHF
CDR3 DNA: TGTGCCTGTACCGGACAGGGGACTTCACCCCTCCACTTT

V gene: TRBV7-8
J gene: TRBJ2-2
D gene: TRBD2
clone size: NA
CDR3 protein: CASSPDRAGGPNTGELFF
CDR3 DNA: TGTGCCAGCAGCCCAGACCGAGCGGGAGGGCCGAACACCGGGGAGCTGTTTTTT

V gene: TRBV7-9
J gene: TRBJ2-6
D gene: NA
clone size: NA
CDR3 protein: CASSEDGSGANVLTF
CDR3 DNA: TGTGCCAGCAGCGAAGATGGTTCTGGGGCCAACGTCCTGACTTTC

V gene: TRBV15
J gene: TRBJ2-5
D gene: NA
clone size: NA
CDR3 protein: CATSRDPFGETQYF
CDR3 DNA: TGTGCCACCAGCAGAGATCCATTTGGGGAGACCCAGTACTTC

V gene: TRBV5-1
J gene: TRBJ2-7
D gene: TRBD1
clone size: NA
CDR3 protein: CASSTTGGSYEQYF
CDR3 DNA: TGCGCCAGCAGCACTACAGGGGGATCCTACGAGCAGTACTTC

V gene: TRBV6-5
J gene: TRBJ2-7
D gene: NA
clone size: NA
CDR3 protein: CASSRGQTYEQYF
CDR3 DNA: TGTGCCAGCAGTAGAGGACAGACCTACGAGCAGTACTTC

V gene: TRBV6-6
J gene: TRBJ2-1
D gene: TRBD1
clone size: NA
CDR3 protein: CASSLSQGSYNEQFF
CDR3 DNA: TGTGCCAGCAGTTTGTCACAGGGGTCCTACAATGAGCAGTTCTTC

V gene: TRBV6-6
J gene: TRBJ2-1
D gene: NA
clone size: NA
CDR3 protein: CASRPHGSYNEQFF
CDR3 DNA: TGTGCCAGCAGGCCTCACGGTTCCTACAATGAGCAGTTCTTC

V gene: TRBV13
J gene: TRBJ1-4
D gene: NA
clone size: NA
CDR3 protein: CASSFSNGGKLFF
CDR3 DNA: TGTGCCAGCAGCTTCTCCAACGGGGGAAAACTGTTTTTT

V gene: TRBV5-1
J gene: TRBJ2-6
D gene: NA
clone size: NA
CDR3 protein: CASSSGQPGANVLTF
CDR3 DNA: TGCGCCAGCAGCTCTGGACAGCCTGGGGCCAACGTCCTGACTTTC

V gene: TRBV6-1
J gene: TRBJ2-7
D gene: NA
clone size: NA
CDR3 protein: CASSNRVEGSYEQYF
CDR3 DNA: TGTGCCAGCAGCAACAGGGTAGAGGGATCCTACGAGCAGTACTTC

V gene: TRBV19
J gene: TRBJ2-7
D gene: NA
clone size: NA
CDR3 protein: CASTGPGGSYEQYF
CDR3 DNA: TGTGCCAGTACGGGACCCGGCGGCTCCTACGAGCAGTACTTC

V gene: TRBV7-3
J gene: TRBJ2-3
D gene: NA
clone size: NA
CDR3 protein: CASSLRGRDTQYF
CDR3 DNA: TGTGCCAGCAGCTTACGGGGCAGAGATACGCAGTATTTT

V gene: TRBV6-1
J gene: TRBJ1-1
D gene: TRBD1
clone size: NA
CDR3 protein: CAIGGMNTEAFF
CDR3 DNA: TGTGCCATAGGGGGCATGAACACTGAAGCTTTCTTT

V gene: TRBV28
J gene: TRBJ1-5
D gene: NA
clone size: NA
CDR3 protein: CASSFTVNQPQHF
CDR3 DNA: TGTGCCAGCAGTTTTACAGTCAATCAGCCCCAGCATTTT

V gene: TRBV2
J gene: TRBJ2-7
D gene: NA
clone size: once
CDR3 protein: CASRRYFNSYEQYF
CDR3 DNA: TGTGCCAGCAGACGCTACTTCAATTCCTACGAGCAGTACTTC

V gene: TRBV2
J gene: TRBJ1-4
D gene: TRBD1
clone size: NA
CDR3 protein: CASSETGGNEKLFF
CDR3 DNA: TGTGCCAGCAGTGAAACAGGGGGGAATGAAAAACTGTTTTTT

V gene: TRBV11-2
J gene: TRBJ1-3
D gene: NA
clone size: NA
CDR3 protein: CASSLERANSGNTIYF
CDR3 DNA: TGTGCCAGCAGCTTGGAGCGGGCGAACTCTGGAAACACCATATATTTT

V gene: TRBV11-2
J gene: TRBJ2-5
D gene: TRBD1
clone size: NA
CDR3 protein: CASSFIQGAGETQYF
CDR3 DNA: TGTGCCAGCAGCTTTATACAGGGGGCCGGGGAGACCCAGTACTTC

V gene: TRBV21-1
J gene: TRBJ1-5
D gene: NA
clone size: NA
CDR3 protein: CASSVNAPLLDSHNQPQHF
CDR3 DNA: TGTGCCAGCAGCGTAAACGCCCCCCTCTTAGACAGTCACAATCAGCCCCAGCATTTT